This T cell receptor (beta chain) was captured by sequencing in a study of T cells in Graves' hyperthyroidism and ophthalmopathy. The CDR3 consists of 18 residues. The V gene end was trimmed by 0 bases and the J gene end by 0 bases; junction bases not matched to a gene: 5. The germline gives CDR1 SGHVS, CDR2 FQNEAQ. The investigators amplified TCR beta CDR3 regions from RNA transcripts. With the HTBI primer set, the TCR CDR3 went through a first round of RT-PCR. TCRdb used MiXCR to reprocess the multiplex PCR reads, holding one entry per CDR3 protein. The profile shows 300,000 to 400,000 distinct CDR3 sequences, 18% of them singletons.

The chain has TRBV7-8 and TRBJ2-3; 11 positions agree with TRBD2. The material sequenced was blood. The TCR sequence derives from a woman aged 45-60 years with Graves' hyperthyroidism. The CDR3 sequence: CASSLAGTSGASTDTQYF. The CDR3 DNA reads as TGTGCCAGCAGCTTAGCGGGGACTAGCGGAGCTAGCACAGATACGCAGTATTTT.